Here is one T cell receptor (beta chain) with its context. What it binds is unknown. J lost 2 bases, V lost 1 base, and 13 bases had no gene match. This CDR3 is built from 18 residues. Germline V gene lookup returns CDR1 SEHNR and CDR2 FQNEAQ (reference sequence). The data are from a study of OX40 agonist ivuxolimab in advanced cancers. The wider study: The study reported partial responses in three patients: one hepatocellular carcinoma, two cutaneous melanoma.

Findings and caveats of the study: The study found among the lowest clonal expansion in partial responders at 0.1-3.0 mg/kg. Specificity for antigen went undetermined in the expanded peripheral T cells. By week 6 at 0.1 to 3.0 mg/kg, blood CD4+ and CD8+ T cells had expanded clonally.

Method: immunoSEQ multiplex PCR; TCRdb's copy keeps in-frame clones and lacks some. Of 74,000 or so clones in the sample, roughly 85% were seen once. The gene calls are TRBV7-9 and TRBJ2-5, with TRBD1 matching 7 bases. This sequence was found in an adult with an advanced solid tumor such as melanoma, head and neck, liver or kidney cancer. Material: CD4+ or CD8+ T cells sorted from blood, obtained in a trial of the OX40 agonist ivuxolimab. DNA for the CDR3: TGTGCCAGCAGCTTAGACTATTGGAGACAGGGTCGGCAAGAGACCCAGTACTTC. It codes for CASSLDYWRQGRQETQYF.